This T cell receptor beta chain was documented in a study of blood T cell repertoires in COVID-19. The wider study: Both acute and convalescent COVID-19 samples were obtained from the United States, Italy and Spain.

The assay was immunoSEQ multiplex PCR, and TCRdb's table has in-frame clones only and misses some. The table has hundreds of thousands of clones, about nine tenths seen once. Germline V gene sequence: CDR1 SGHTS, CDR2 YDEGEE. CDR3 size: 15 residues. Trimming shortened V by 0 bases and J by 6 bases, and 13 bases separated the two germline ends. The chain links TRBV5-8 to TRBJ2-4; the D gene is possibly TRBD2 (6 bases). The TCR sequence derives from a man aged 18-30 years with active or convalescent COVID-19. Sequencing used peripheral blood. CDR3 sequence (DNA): TGTGCCAGCAGCTTGGAGTGGGGGACTGGAAACATTCAGTACTTC. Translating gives CASSLEWGTGNIQYF.